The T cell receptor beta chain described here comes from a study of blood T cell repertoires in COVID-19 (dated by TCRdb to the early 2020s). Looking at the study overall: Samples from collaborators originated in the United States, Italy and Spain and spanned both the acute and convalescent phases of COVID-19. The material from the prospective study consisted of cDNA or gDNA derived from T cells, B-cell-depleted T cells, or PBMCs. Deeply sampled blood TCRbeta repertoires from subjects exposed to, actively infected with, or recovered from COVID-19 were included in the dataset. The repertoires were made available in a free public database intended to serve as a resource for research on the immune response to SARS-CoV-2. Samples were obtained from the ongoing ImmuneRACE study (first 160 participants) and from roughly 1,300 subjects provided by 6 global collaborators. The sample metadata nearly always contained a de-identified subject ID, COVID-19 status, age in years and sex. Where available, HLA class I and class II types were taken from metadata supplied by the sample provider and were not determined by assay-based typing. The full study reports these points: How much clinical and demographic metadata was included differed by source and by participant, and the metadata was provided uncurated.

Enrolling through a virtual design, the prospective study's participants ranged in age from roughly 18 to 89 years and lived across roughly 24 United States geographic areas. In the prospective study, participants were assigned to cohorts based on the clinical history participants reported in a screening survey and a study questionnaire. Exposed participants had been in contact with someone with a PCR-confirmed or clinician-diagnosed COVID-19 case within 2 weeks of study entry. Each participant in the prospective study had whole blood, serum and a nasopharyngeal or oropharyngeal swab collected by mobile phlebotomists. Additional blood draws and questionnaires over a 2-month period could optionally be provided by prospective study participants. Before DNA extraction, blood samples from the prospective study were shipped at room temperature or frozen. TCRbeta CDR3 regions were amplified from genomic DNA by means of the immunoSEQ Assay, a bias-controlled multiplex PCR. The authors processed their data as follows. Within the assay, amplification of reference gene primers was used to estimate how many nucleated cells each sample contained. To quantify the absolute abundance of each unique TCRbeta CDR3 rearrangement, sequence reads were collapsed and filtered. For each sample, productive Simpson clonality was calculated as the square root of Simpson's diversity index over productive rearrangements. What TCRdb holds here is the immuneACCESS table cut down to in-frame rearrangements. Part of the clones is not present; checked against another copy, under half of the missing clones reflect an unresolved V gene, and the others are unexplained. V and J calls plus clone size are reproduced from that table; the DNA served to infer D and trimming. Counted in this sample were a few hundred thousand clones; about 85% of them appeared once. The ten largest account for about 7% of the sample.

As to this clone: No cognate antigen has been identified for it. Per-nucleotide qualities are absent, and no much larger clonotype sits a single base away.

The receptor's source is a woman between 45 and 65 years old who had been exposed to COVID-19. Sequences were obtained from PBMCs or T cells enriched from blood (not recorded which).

The encoded CDR3 is CAWRQLGTSGGDQYF. The sequenced DNA is TGTGCCTGGAGGCAACTCGGGACTAGCGGGGGGGATCAGTATTTT. The V and J segments used are TRBV30 and TRBJ2-3; 16 middle bases align to TRBD2. From the cysteine through the phenylalanine, the CDR3 covers 15 amino acids. The CDR3 DNA has 45 bases and is translated from base 1. Taken from the germline V gene (reference sequence), the CDR1 and CDR2 loops are GTSNPN and SVGIG. Germline trimming: 3 bases from V, 12 bases from J; junction bases outside gene matches: 9.